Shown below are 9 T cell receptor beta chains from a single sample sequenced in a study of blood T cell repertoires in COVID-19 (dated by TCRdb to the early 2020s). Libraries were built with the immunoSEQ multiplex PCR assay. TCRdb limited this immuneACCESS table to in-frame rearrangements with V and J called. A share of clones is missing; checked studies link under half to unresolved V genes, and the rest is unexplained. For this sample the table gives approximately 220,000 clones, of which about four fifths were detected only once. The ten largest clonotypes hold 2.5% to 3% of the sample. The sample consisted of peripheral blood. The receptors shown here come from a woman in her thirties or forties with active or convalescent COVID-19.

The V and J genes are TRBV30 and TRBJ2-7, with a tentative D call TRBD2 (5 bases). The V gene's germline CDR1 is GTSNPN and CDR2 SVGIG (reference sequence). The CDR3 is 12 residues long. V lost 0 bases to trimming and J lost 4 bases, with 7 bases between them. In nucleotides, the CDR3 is TGTGCCTGGAGTGTCGGAGGTTACGAGCAGTACTTC. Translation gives CAWSVGGYEQYF.

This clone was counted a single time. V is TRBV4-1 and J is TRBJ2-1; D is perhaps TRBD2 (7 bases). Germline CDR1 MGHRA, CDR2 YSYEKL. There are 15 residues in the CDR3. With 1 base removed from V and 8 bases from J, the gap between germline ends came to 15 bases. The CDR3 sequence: CASSQGGGGVDEQFF. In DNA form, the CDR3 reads TGCGCCAGCAGCCAAGGGGGGGGCGGTGTGGATGAGCAGTTCTTC.

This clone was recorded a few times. DNA for the CDR3: TGCGCCAGCAGACCAACTCCCACAGATACGCAGTATTTT. As protein: CASRPTPTDTQYF. The rearrangement joins TRBV5-1 to TRBJ2-3; D uncertain. The CDR3 has 13 residues. Germline lookup yields CDR1 SGHRS and CDR2 YFSETQ. V lost 5 bases and J 2 bases, leaving 9 bases between the germline ends.

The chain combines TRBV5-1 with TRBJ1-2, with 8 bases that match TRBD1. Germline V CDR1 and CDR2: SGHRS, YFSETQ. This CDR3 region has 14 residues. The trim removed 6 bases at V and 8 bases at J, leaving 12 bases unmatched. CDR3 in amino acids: CASTSPGQGGGYTF. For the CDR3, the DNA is TGCGCCAGCACCTCGCCCGGACAGGGAGGAGGCTACACCTTC.

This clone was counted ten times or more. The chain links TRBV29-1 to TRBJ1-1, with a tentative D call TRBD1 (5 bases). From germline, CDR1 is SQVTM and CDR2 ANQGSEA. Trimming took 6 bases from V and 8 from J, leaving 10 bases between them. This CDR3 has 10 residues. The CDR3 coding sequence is TGCAGCGTCCTTACAGGAGAAGCTTTCTTT. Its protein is CSVLTGEAFF. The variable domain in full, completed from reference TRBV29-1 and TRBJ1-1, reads SAVISQKPSRDICQRGTSLTIQCQVDSQVTMMFWYRQQPGQSLTLIATANQGSEATYESGFVIDKFPISRPNLTFSTLTVSNMSPEDSSIYLCSVLTGEAFFGQGTRLTVV.

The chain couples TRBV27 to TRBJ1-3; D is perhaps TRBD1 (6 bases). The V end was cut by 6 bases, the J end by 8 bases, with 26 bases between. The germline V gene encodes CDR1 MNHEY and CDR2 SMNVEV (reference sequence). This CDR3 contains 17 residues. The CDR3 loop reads CASSHAARGGPGYTIYF. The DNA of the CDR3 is TGTGCCAGCAGCCATGCGGCAAGGGGGGGCCCAGGGTACACCATATATTTT.

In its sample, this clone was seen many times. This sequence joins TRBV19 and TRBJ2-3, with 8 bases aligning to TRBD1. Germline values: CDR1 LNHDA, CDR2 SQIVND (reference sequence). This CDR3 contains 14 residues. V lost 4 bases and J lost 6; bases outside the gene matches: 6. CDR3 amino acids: CASSNQGASDTQYF. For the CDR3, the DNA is TGTGCCAGTAGTAACCAGGGGGCAAGTGATACGCAGTATTTT.

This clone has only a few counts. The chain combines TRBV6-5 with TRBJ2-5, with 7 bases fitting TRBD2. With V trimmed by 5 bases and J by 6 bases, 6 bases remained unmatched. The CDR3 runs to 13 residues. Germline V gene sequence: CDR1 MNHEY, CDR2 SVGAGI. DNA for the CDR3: TGTGCCAGCAGTCTAAGGGAGGGTCAGACCCAGTACTTC. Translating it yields CASSLREGQTQYF.

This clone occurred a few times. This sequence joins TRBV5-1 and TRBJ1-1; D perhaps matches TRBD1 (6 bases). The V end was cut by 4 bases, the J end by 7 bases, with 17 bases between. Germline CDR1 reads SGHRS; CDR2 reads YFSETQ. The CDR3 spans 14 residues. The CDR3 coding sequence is TGCGCCAGCAGCACGCAATCACAGGGCTATGAAGCTTTCTTT. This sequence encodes CASSTQSQGYEAFF.